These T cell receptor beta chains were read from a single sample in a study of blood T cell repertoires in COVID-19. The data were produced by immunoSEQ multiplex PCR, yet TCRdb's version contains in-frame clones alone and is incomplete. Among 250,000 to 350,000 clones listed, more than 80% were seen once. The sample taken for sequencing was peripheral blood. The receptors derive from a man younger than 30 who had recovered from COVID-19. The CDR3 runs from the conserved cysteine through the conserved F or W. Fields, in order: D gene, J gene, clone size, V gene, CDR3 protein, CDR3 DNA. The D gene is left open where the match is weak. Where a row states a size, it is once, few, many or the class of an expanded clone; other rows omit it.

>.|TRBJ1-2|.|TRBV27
CASSLSPGVGAGYTF
TGTGCCAGCAGTTTATCGCCTGGAGTAGGGGCAGGCTACACCTTC
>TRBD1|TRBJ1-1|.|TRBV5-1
CASSLARTGPSGFSTEAFF
TGCGCCAGCAGCTTGGCCAGGACAGGCCCCTCCGGGTTTTCCACTGAAGCTTTCTTT
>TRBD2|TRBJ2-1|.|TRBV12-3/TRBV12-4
CASSLSGTSGVF
TGTGCCAGCAGTCTCTCCGGGACTAGCGGGGTCTTC
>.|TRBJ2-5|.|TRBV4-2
CASSQEESSQETQYF
TGTGCCAGCAGCCAAGAAGAATCTAGTCAAGAGACCCAGTACTTC
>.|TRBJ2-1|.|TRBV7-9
CASSTPVRGGINEQFF
TGTGCCAGCAGCACCCCGGTCCGAGGGGGTATCAATGAGCAGTTCTTC
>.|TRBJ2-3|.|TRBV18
CASSRDNTGYF
TGTGCCAGCTCCCGGGACAATACGGGTTATTTT
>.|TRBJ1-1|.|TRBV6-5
CASSYSAGDPEAFF
TGTGCCAGCAGTTACTCTGCAGGGGACCCTGAGGCTTTCTTT
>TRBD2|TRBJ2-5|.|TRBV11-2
CASSPPLAGGPKETQYF
TGTGCCAGCAGCCCCCCGCTAGCGGGAGGACCTAAAGAGACCCAGTACTTC
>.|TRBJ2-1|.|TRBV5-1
CASSFGQQSNEQFF
TGCGCCAGCAGCTTTGGGCAACAGAGCAATGAGCAGTTCTTC
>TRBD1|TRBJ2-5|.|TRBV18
CASSPLGTEYQETQYF
TGTGCCAGCTCACCACTTGGGACAGAGTACCAAGAGACCCAGTACTTC
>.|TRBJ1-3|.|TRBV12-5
CASGLLPGGAGNTIYF
TGTGCTAGTGGTTTGTTGCCGGGGGGTGCTGGAAACACCATATATTTT
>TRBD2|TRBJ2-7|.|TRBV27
CASSLGPPAGGGYEQYF
TGTGCCAGCAGTTTAGGCCCCCCTGCGGGAGGGGGGTACGAGCAGTACTTC
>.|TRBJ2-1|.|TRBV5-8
CASSFAGVADEQFF
TGTGCCAGCAGCTTCGCAGGGGTGGCCGATGAGCAGTTCTTC
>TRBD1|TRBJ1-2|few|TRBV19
CASSSQGDYGYTF
TGTGCCAGTAGTTCTCAGGGGGACTATGGCTACACCTTC
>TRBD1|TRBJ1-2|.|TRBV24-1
CATSGDRALYGYTF
TGTGCCACCAGTGGGGACAGGGCCCTCTATGGCTACACCTTC
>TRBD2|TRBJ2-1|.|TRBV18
CASSPDTGTSGGNEQFF
TGTGCCAGCTCACCTGATACTGGGACTAGCGGGGGCAATGAGCAGTTCTTC
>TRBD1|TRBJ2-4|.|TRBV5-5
CASSFPPGERKTGGNIQYF
TGTGCCAGCAGCTTTCCCCCCGGGGAGCGAAAAACAGGGGGAAACATTCAGTACTTC
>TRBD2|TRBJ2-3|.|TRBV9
CASSGQRGGSTDTQYF
TGTGCCAGCAGCGGTCAGCGGGGGGGGAGCACAGATACGCAGTATTTT
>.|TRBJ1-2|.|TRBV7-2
CASSHGGPETPMYGYTF
TGTGCCAGCAGCCACGGGGGGCCAGAAACACCAATGTATGGCTACACCTTC
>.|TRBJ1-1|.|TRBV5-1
CASSLVGTHGNTEAFF
TGCGCCAGCAGCTTGGTGGGGACACATGGGAACACTGAAGCTTTCTTT
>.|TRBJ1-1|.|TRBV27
CASSPLGGGAIEAFF
TGTGCCAGCAGTCCCCTAGGAGGCGGAGCTATTGAAGCTTTCTTT
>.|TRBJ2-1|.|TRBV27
CASSLSVPGHEQFF
TGTGCCAGCAGTTTATCGGTCCCAGGCCATGAGCAGTTCTTC
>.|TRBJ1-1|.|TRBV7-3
CASSSGPTGEAFF
TGTGCCAGCAGCTCCGGACCCACAGGGGAAGCTTTCTTT
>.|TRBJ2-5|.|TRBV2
CASSEALRRGSEETQYF
TGTGCCAGCAGTGAAGCGCTTCGGAGGGGTTCGGAGGAGACCCAGTACTTC
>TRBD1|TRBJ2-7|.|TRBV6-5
CASTYEGTDSYEQYF
TGTGCCAGCACCTACGAGGGGACAGACTCCTACGAGCAGTACTTC
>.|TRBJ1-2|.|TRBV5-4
CASSLYVSNYGYTF
TGTGCCAGCAGCTTGTATGTCAGTAACTATGGCTACACCTTC
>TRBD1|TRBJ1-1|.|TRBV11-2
CASGQGVGEAFF
TGTGCCAGCGGCCAGGGGGTTGGTGAAGCTTTCTTT
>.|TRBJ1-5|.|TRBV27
CASSAGSLNQPQHF
TGTGCCAGCAGTGCGGGGTCCCTCAATCAGCCCCAGCATTTT
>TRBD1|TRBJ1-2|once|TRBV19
CASSAQPQGAGGYTF
TGTGCCAGTAGTGCCCAACCGCAGGGGGCAGGTGGCTACACCTTC
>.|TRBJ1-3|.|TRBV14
CATEDSSSGNTIYF
TGTGCCACCGAAGACAGCTCCTCTGGAAACACCATATATTTT
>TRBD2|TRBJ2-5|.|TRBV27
CASSQGRGREETQYF
TGTGCCAGCAGTCAAGGGAGGGGCAGAGAAGAGACCCAGTACTTC
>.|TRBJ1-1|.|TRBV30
CAWSVTGITEAFF
TGTGCCTGGAGTGTAACAGGGATTACTGAAGCTTTCTTT
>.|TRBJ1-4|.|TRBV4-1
CASSREGTKDEKLFF
TGCGCCAGCAGCCGCGAAGGGACAAAAGATGAAAAACTGTTTTTT
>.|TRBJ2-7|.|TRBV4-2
CASSQAHGEGGSYEQYF
TGTGCCAGCAGCCAAGCCCACGGCGAAGGGGGATCCTACGAGCAGTACTTC
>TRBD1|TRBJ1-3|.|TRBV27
CASSIDRGVNTIYF
TGTGCCAGCAGTATCGACAGGGGTGTAAACACCATATATTTT
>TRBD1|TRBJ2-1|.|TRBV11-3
CASSSHAGTGGSEQFF
TGTGCCAGCAGCTCCCACGCCGGGACAGGGGGCAGTGAGCAGTTCTTC
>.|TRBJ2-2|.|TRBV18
CASSLVQGTGELFF
TGTGCCAGCTCATTGGTCCAGGGCACCGGGGAGCTGTTTTTT
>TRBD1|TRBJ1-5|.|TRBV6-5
CASSQTGVADQPQHF
TGTGCCAGCAGTCAAACAGGGGTAGCGGATCAGCCCCAGCATTTT
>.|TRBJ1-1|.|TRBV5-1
CASSLAPRQTNTEAFF
TGCGCCAGCAGCTTGGCTCCTAGACAGACGAACACTGAAGCTTTCTTT
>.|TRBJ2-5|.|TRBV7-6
CASSAFIGGETQYF
TGTGCCAGCAGCGCGTTTATAGGGGGTGAGACCCAGTACTTC
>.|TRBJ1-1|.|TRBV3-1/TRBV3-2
CASSPGHYTEAFF
TGTGCCAGCAGCCCCGGACATTACACTGAAGCTTTCTTT
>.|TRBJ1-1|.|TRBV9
CASSVQGQGMNTEAFF
TGTGCCAGCAGCGTACAGGGGCAGGGGATGAACACTGAAGCTTTCTTT
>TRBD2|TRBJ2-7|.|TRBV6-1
CASSDGRRTYEQYF
TGTGCCAGCAGTGACGGGAGGCGAACTTACGAGCAGTACTTC
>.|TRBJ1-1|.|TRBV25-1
CASSEATEAFF
TGTGCCAGCAGTGAGGCCACTGAAGCTTTCTTT
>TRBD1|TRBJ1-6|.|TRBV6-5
CASDRASSPLHF
TGTGCCAGCGACAGGGCGAGTTCACCCCTCCACTTT
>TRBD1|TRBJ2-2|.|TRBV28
CASSLRQGARTGELFF
TGTGCCAGCAGTCTCCGACAGGGGGCGCGGACCGGGGAGCTGTTTTTT
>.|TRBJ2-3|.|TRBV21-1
CASSTTNPPLAGATDTQYF
TGTGCCAGCAGCACAACCAACCCCCCGCTAGCGGGGGCCACAGATACGCAGTATTTT
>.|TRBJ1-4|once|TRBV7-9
CATATGINEKLFF
TGTGCCACCGCTACGGGAATTAATGAAAAACTGTTTTTT
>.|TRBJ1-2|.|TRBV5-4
CASSLEGGIYGYTF
TGTGCCAGCAGCTTGGAAGGAGGGATTTATGGCTACACCTTC
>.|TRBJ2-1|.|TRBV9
CASSVSRGEQFF
TGTGCCAGCAGCGTGAGTAGGGGTGAGCAGTTCTTC
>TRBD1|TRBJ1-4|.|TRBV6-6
CASSPPGQENEKLFF
TGTGCCAGCAGCCCCCCCGGACAGGAAAATGAAAAACTGTTTTTT
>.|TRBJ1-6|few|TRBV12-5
CASKGDAYNSPLHF
TGTGCTAGCAAGGGGGACGCGTATAATTCACCCCTCCACTTT
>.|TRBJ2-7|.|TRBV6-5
CASSYSGTSSTYEQYF
TGTGCCAGCAGTTACTCCGGGACAAGCTCAACCTACGAGCAGTACTTC
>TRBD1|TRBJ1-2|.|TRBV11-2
CASSLDRDSFYGYTF
TGTGCCAGCAGCTTAGACCGGGACAGCTTCTATGGCTACACCTTC
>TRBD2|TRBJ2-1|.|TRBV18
CASELGLAGANEQFF
TGTGCCAGCGAATTGGGACTAGCGGGAGCCAATGAGCAGTTCTTC
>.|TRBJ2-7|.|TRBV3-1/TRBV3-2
CASSQTLGGEQYF
TGTGCCAGCAGCCAGACCCTTGGAGGCGAGCAGTACTTC
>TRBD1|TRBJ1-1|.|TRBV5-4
CASSAQTQGAGAFF
TGTGCCAGCAGCGCGCAAACTCAGGGGGCGGGGGCTTTCTTT